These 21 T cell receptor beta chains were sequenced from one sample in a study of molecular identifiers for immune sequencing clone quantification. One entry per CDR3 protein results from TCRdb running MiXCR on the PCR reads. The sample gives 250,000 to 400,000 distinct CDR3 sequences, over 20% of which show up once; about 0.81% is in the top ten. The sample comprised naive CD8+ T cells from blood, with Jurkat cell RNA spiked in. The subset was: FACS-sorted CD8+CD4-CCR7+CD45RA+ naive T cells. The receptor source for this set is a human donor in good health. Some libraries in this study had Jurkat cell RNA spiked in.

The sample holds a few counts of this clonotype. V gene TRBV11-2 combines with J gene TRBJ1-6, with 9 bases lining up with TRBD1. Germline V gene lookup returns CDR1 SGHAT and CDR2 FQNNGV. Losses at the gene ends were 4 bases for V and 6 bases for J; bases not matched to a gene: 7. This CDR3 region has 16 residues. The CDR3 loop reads CASSWTGVLANSPLHF. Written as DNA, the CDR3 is TGTGCCAGCAGCTGGACAGGGGTTTTAGCTAATTCACCCCTCCACTTT.

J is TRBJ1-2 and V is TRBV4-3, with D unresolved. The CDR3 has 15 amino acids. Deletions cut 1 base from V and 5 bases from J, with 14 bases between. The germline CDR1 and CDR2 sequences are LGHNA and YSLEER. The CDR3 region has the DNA TGCGCCAGCAGCCAAGGGGTGGTGAAGGATTATGGCTACACCTTC. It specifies CASSQGVVKDYGYTF.

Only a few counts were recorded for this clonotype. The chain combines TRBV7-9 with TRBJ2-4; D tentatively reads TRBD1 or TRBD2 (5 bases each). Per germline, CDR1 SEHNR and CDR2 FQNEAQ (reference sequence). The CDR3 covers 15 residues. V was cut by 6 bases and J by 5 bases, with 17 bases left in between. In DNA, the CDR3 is TGTGCCAGCAGTCCTTCGTGGGGGTGGCAAAACATTCAGTACTTC. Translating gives CASSPSWGWQNIQYF.

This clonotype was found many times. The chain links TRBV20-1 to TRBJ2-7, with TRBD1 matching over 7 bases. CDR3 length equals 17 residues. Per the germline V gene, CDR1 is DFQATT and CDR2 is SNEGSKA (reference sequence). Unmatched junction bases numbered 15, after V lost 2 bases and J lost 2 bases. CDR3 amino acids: CSARNRDSLEIPYEQYF. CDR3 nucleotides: TGCAGTGCTAGAAACCGGGACAGTTTGGAAATTCCCTACGAGCAGTACTTC.

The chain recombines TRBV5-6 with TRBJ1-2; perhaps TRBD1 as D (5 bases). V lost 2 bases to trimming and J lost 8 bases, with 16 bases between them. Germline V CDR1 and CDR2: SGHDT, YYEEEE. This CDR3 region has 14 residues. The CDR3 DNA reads TGTGCCAGCAGCTTAGAGGCAGGGCGGCAAGGCTACACCTTC. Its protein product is CASSLEAGRQGYTF.

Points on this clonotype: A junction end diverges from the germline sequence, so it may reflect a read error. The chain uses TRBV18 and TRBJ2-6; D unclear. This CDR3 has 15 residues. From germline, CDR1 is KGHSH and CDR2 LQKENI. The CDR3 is CAGSFTLSGANVLTF. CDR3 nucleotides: TGTGCCGGCTCCTTCACTTTATCTGGGGCCAACGTCCTGACTTTC.

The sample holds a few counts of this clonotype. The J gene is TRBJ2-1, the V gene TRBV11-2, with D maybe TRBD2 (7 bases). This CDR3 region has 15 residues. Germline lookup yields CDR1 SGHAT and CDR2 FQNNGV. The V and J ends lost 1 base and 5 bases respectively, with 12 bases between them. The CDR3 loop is CASSLAQGRDNEQFF. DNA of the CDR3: TGTGCCAGCAGCTTAGCCCAGGGGAGGGACAATGAGCAGTTCTTC.

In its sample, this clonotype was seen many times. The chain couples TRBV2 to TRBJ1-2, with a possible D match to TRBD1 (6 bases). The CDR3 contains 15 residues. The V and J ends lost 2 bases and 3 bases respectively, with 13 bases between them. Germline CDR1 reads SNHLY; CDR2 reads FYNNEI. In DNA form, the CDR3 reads TGTGCCAGCAGTGAAAGGCCGGGGGCGGACTATGGCTACACCTTC. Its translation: CASSERPGADYGYTF.

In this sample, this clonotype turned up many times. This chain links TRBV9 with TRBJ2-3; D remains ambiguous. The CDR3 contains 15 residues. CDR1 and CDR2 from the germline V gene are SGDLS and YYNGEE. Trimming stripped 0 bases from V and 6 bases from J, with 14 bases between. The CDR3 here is CASSVDSPLSDTQYF. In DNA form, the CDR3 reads TGTGCCAGCAGCGTAGATAGCCCACTCTCGGATACGCAGTATTTT.

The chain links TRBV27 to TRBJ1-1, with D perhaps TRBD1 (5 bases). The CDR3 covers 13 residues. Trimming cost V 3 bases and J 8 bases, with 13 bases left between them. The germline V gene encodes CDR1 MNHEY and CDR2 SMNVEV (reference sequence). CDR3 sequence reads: CASSFSGDAEAFF. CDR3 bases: TGTGCCAGCAGTTTTTCGGGGGACGCGGAAGCTTTCTTT.

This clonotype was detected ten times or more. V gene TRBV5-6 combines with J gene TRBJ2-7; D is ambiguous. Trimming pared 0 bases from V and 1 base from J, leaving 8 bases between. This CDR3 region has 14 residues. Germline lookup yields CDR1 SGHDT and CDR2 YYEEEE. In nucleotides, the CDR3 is TGTGCCAGCAGCTTGGTGGAGACGTCCTACGAGCAGTACTTC. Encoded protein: CASSLVETSYEQYF.

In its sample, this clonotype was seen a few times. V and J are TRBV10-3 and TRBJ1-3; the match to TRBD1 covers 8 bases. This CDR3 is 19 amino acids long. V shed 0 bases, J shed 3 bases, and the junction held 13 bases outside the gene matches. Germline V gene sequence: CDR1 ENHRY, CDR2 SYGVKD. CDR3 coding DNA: TGTGCCATCAGTGAGTCAATGCGATTCGCGGACAGGGATGGAAACACCATATATTTT. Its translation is CAISESMRFADRDGNTIYF.

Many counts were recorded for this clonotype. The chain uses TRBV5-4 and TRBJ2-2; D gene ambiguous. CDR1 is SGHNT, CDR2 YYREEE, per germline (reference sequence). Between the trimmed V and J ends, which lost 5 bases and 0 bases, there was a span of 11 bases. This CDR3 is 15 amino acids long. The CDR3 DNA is TGTGCCAGCAGTCCGGGTTTAGCGAACACCGGGGAGCTGTTTTTT. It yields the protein CASSPGLANTGELFF.

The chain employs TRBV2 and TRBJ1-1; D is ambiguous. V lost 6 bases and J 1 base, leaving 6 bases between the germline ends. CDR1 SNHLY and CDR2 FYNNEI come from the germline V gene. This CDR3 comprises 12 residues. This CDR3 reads CASSYKNTEAFF. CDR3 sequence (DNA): TGTGCCAGCAGCTACAAGAACACTGAAGCTTTCTTT.

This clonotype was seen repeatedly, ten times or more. As DNA, the CDR3 is TGTGCCAGCAGTCTCGAGGGGACAAAATACACCGGGGAGCTGTTTTTT. It is translated as CASSLEGTKYTGELFF. V and J are TRBV12-3 or TRBV12-4 and TRBJ2-2; a weak D match, TRBD1 (6 bases). The length of the CDR3 is 16 residues. V shed 5 bases and J shed 3 bases, with 16 bases lying between them.

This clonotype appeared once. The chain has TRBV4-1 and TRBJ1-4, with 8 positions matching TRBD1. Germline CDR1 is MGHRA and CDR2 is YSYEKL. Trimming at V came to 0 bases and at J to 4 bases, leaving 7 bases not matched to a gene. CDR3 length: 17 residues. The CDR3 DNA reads TGCGCCAGCAGCCAAGAACAGGGGGGCCCCATTAATGAAAAACTGTTTTTT. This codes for CASSQEQGGPINEKLFF.

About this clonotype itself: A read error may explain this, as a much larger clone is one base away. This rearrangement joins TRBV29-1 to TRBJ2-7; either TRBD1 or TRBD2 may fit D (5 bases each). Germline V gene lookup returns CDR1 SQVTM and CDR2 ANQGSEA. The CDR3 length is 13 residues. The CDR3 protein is CSVRDQISYEQCF. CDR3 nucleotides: TGCAGCGTACGGGACCAAATCTCCTACGAGCAGTGCTTC.

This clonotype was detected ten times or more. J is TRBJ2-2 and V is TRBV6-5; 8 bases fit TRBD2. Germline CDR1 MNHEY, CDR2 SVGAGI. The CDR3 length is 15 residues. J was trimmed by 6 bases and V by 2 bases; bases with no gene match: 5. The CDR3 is CASSYPGGAAGELFF. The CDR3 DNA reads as TGTGCCAGCAGTTACCCCGGGGGGGCGGCCGGGGAGCTGTTTTTT.

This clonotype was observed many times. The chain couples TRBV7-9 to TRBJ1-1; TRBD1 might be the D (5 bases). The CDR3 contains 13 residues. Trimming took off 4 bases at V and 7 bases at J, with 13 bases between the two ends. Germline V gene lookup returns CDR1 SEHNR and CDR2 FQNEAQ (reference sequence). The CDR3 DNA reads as TGTGCCAGCAGCTACGGGACCGCCCTTGAAGCTTTCTTT. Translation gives CASSYGTALEAFF.

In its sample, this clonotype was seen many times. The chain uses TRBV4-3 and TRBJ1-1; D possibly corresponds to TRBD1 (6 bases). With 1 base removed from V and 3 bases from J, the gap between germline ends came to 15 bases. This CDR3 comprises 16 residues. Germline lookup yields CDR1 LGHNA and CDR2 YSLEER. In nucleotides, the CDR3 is TGCGCCAGCAGCCAAGGTTGGGGGGCGGATGACACTGAAGCTTTCTTT. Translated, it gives CASSQGWGADDTEAFF.

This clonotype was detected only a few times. CDR3 amino acids: CAWSVGQGAADTQYF. In DNA form, the CDR3 reads TGTGCCTGGAGTGTAGGTCAGGGTGCCGCAGATACGCAGTATTTT. The chain uses TRBV30 and TRBJ2-3; perhaps TRBD1 as D (5 bases). The CDR3 spans 15 residues. CDR1 and CDR2 (germline): GTSNPN, SVGIG (reference sequence). V was clipped by 0 bases and J by 4 bases, with 14 bases between them.